A selection of T cell receptor beta chains follows, all from one sample in a study of OX40 agonist ivuxolimab in advanced cancers. The table came from immunoSEQ multiplex PCR; TCRdb's copy has only in-frame clones and leaves some out. The repertoire holds roughly 80,000 clones, around 83% seen once, with 2% to 2.5% in the top ten. Specimen: CD4+ or CD8+ T cells sorted from blood, collected in a trial of the OX40 agonist ivuxolimab. The source is an adult with an advanced solid tumor such as melanoma, head and neck, liver or kidney cancer. Both conserved end residues are part of each CDR3. Fields, in order: J gene, V gene, CDR3 protein.

TRBJ2-6 TRBV30 CAWTGGGPGANVLTF
TRBJ2-2 TRBV7-2 CASSFDPGGVTGELFF
TRBJ1-1 TRBV28 CASSPGTVKAFF
TRBJ1-2 TRBV5-1 CASSVTWDYGYTF
TRBJ2-7 TRBV30 CAWRDGRTEREQYF
TRBJ2-1 TRBV25-1 CASSGRNEQFF
TRBJ1-1 TRBV6-5 CASIPGQPNTEAFF
TRBJ2-2 TRBV28 CASSLWKGTGDTGELFF
TRBJ2-7 TRBV5-1 CASSLGDSPYEQYF
TRBJ1-5 TRBV19 CASSMRQAVVNQPQHF
TRBJ2-3 TRBV7-2 CASILTGTSGGVDTQYF
TRBJ2-3 TRBV10-3 CAINPGGPGGGTDTQYF
TRBJ2-6 TRBV5-1 CASSFEGHTSGANVLTF
TRBJ1-3 TRBV6-5 CASSRRQTGNTIYF
TRBJ1-5 TRBV2 CASTSTEKNQPQHF
TRBJ2-4 TRBV5-4 CASSLGVSNQYF
TRBJ2-7 TRBV28 CASRQTSGIYEQYF
TRBJ1-5 TRBV5-4 CASSLTIGQPQHF
TRBJ2-3 TRBV5-1 CASSWGFSGGYTQYF
TRBJ1-6 TRBV27 CASRNERDSPLHF
TRBJ1-2 TRBV2 CASTGTGIQTNYGYTF